This TCR beta chain was sequenced in a study of blood T cell repertoires in COVID-19. As for the study in general: There were acute and convalescent COVID-19 samples, and they came from the United States, Italy and Spain. Sources were T cells, B-cell-depleted T cells, or PBMCs; the material itself was cDNA or gDNA.

In the original processing: Estimates of nucleated cell counts were drawn from the amplification of reference gene primers. The assay was immunoSEQ multiplex PCR, and TCRdb's table has in-frame clones only and misses some. D and trimming were read from the DNA, whereas the V and J calls and clone size are those reported in that table. There are around 100,000 clones in the sample; about four fifths occur only once, and about 6.3% lies in the top ten. The sample taken for sequencing was peripheral blood. The sequence was collected from a man between 60 and 75 years old with acute or convalescent COVID-19.

Here the CDR3 reads CASPGLAGGPGETQYF. CDR3 bases: TGTGCCAGCCCGGGACTAGCGGGGGGGCCAGGGGAGACCCAGTACTTC. The rearrangement links TRBV5-3 to TRBJ2-5; 16 bases align to TRBD2. TRBV5-3 is identified as an open reading frame with a role that is uncertain. The CDR3 covers 16 residues. Trimming at V came to 8 bases and at J to 5 bases, leaving 9 bases not matched to a gene.